The clone carrying this TCR beta chain was seen more than once but under ten times. The data were taken from a study of T-cell reconstitution after alpha-beta-depleted transplantation in children. Researchers prepared the TCRbeta library using unique molecular identifiers, the study reports. Each CDR3 protein is one row after TCRdb ran MiXCR on the PCR reads. The sample has 250,000 or so distinct CDR3 sequences, approximately 24% seen once; the top ten hold more than 4.5%. This CDR3 is built from 13 residues. V lost 4 bases and J lost 2; bases outside the gene matches: 0. From germline, CDR1 is WNHNN and CDR2 SYGVQD (reference sequence).

The sequence derives from a female patient aged 2-9 years who had a stem cell transplant for congenital amegakaryocytic thrombocytopenia, so the T cells may come from the graft donor. The chain combines TRBV10-1 with TRBJ1-2, with 8 bases matching TRBD1. This specimen was PBMCs, mostly from graft donor cells, taken 360 days after TCRalphabeta/CD19-depleted stem cell transplant. The CDR3 sequence is CASSGTGNYGYTF. CDR3 sequence (DNA): TGCGCCAGCAGTGGGACAGGGAACTATGGCTACACCTTC.